Below, 10 T cell receptor beta chains from the same sample are listed, as sequenced in a study of shared clonotypes between healthy human individuals. Naivety among CD8 cells was defined by CD45RO negativity and positive CCR7 selection, thereby excluding terminally differentiated effector memory CD45RA+ cells. The data were produced by immunoSEQ multiplex PCR, yet TCRdb's version contains in-frame clones alone and is incomplete. The data hold about 2.1 million clones, with 80% to 95% observed a single time. The material sequenced was naive CD8+ T cells from PBMCs. The receptors come from a man younger than 30 in good health. Some clones in this sample may be carry-over from other donors' samples.

The gene calls are TRBV19 and TRBJ2-7; a possible D gene is TRBD2 (7 bases). This CDR3 contains 13 residues. Trimming took 10 bases from V and 2 from J, leaving 15 bases between them. CDR1 and CDR2 from the germline V gene are LNHDA and SQIVND (reference sequence). CDR3 sequence reads: CATSWGGAYEQYF. For the CDR3, the DNA is TGTGCCACCTCTTGGGGGGGCGCCTACGAGCAGTACTTC.

This chain uses TRBV6-5 with TRBJ2-3; D gene unclear. Germline V gene data show CDR1 as MNHEY and CDR2 as SVGAGI. The germline V and J ends were trimmed by 0 bases and 3 bases, with 7 bases remaining between them. The CDR3 extends over 14 amino acids. CDR3 protein: CASSYSLPTDTQYF. The CDR3 nucleotides read TGTGCCAGCAGTTACTCACTCCCTACAGATACGCAGTATTTT.

This clone has a single count. The identical CDR3 is also encoded by other nucleotide sequences in the sample. This chain uses TRBV29-1 with TRBJ2-7; TRBD2 matches 8 bases. Per germline, CDR1 SQVTM and CDR2 ANQGSEA. The CDR3 consists of 14 residues. The V segment lost 2 bases and the J segment 0 bases; nucleotides outside the gene matches: 3. DNA of the CDR3: TGCAGCGTTGAACTAAGCGGGAGCTCCTACGAGCAGTACTTC. It translates to CSVELSGSSYEQYF.

CDR3 protein: CASSWGRGETSGNIQYF. The CDR3 nucleotides read TGTGCCAGCAGTTGGGGTCGTGGTGAGACTAGCGGAAACATTCAGTACTTC. The chain uses TRBV27 and TRBJ2-4, with 9 nucleotides matching TRBD2. After removal of 4 bases from V and 6 bases from J, the junction contained 13 bases not matched to a gene. Germline CDR1 reads MNHEY; CDR2 reads SMNVEV (reference sequence). The CDR3 contains 17 residues.

This chain connects TRBV7-9 to TRBJ2-3; D remains ambiguous. Trimming left V 4 bases short and J 2 bases short, with 13 bases between. The CDR3 is made up of 15 amino acids. In germline, CDR1 is SEHNR, CDR2 FQNEAQ (reference sequence). Written as DNA, the CDR3 is TGTGCCAGCAGCTCCGCCCAGTCTTACACAGATACGCAGTATTTT. Translation gives CASSSAQSYTDTQYF.

Note on this clone: One end of the junction fails to match germline, which may point to a read error. The chain couples TRBV7-9 to TRBJ1-4; no clear D. Germline CDR1 is SEHNR and CDR2 is FQNEAQ (reference sequence). The CDR3 length is 14 residues. CDR3 nucleotide sequence: TGTGCCAGCAGCGTAGCGGGGTCATATGAAAAACTGTTTTTT. Encoded protein: CASSVAGSYEKLFF.

CDR3 coding DNA: TGTGCCAGCAGCCCGGGACGGCCGCGAAAACTGTTTTTT. This gives the protein CASSPGRPRKLFF. This chain uses TRBV4-2 with TRBJ1-4; D may be TRBD1 (5 bases). Trimming left V 4 bases short and J 10 bases short, with 13 bases between. Germline CDR1 and CDR2: LGHNA and YNFKEQ. CDR3 length equals 13 residues.

J is TRBJ2-2 and V is TRBV7-9, with 9 positions matching TRBD2. The CDR3 has 14 residues. J lost 6 bases, V lost 6 bases, and 5 bases had no gene match. The germline CDR1 and CDR2 sequences are SEHNR and FQNEAQ (reference sequence). The CDR3 loop reads CASRAGLAPGELFF. For the CDR3, the DNA is TGTGCCAGCAGGGCGGGACTAGCCCCCGGGGAGCTGTTTTTT.

The chain combines TRBV7-9 with TRBJ1-1, with a possible D match to TRBD1 (5 bases). Germline CDR1 reads SEHNR; CDR2 reads FQNEAQ (reference sequence). The CDR3 covers 16 residues. V shed 5 bases and J shed 0 bases, with 16 bases lying between them. The CDR3: CASSPPLQGMNTEAFF. CDR3 DNA sequence: TGTGCCAGCAGCCCACCCCTTCAGGGAATGAACACTGAAGCTTTCTTT.

This sequence joins TRBV19 and TRBJ2-5; TRBD1 matches at 8 bases. The V segment lost 5 bases and the J segment 5 bases; nucleotides outside the gene matches: 10. Looked up from germline, CDR1 is LNHDA and CDR2 is SQIVND (reference sequence). This CDR3 contains 15 residues. CDR3 DNA sequence: TGTGCCAGTAGTCCGAGGAGGACAGGGCAGGAGACCCAGTACTTC. Amino acid sequence: CASSPRRTGQETQYF. Variable domain in full (rest from reference TRBV19 and TRBJ2-5): DGGITQSPKYLFRKEGQNVTLSCEQNLNHDAMYWYRQDPGQGLRLIYYSQIVNDFQKGDIAEGYSVSREKKESFPLTVTSAQKNPTAFYLCASSPRRTGQETQYFGPGTRLLVL.